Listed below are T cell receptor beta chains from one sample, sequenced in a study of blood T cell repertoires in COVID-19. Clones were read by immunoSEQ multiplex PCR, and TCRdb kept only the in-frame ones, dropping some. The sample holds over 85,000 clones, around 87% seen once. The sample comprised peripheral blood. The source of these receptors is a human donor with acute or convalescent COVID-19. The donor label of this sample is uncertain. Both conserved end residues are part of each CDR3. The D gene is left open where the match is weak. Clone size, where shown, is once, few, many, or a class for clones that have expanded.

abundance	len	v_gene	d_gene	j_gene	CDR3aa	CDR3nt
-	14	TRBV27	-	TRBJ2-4	CASSLGGRGDIQYF	TGTGCCAGCAGTTTAGGGGGCAGGGGAGACATTCAGTACTTC
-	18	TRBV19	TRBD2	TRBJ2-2	CASSLRGLAGGLTGELFF	TGTGCCAGTAGTCTCCGGGGACTAGCGGGGGGTCTGACCGGGGAGCTGTTTTTT
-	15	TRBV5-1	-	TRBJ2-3	CASSLRTDVTDTQYF	TGCGCCAGCAGCTTGCGCACAGATGTCACAGATACGCAGTATTTT
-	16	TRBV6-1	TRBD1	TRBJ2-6	CASSVAGGGGANVLTF	TGTGCCAGCAGTGTTGCAGGGGGTGGTGGGGCCAACGTCCTGACTTTC
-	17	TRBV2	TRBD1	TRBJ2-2	CASSVPGTAAGTGELFF	TGTGCCAGCAGTGTTCCCGGGACAGCCGCCGGCACCGGGGAGCTGTTTTTT
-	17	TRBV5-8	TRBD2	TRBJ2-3	CASSTGTSGGSTDTQYF	TGTGCCAGCAGCACTGGGACTAGCGGGGGGAGCACAGATACGCAGTATTTT
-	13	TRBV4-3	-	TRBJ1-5	CASSQDRRQPQHF	TGCGCCAGCAGCCAAGATCGGCGGCAGCCCCAGCATTTT
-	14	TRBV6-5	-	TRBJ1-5	CASQGHYSNQPQHF	TGTGCCAGCCAGGGCCATTATAGCAATCAGCCCCAGCATTTT
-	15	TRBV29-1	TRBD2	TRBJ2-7	CSVQARAGGPAEQYF	TGCAGCGTCCAAGCAAGAGCGGGGGGGCCGGCCGAGCAGTACTTC
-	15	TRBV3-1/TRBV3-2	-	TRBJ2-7	CASSQSGLTGFSQYF	TGTGCCAGCAGCCAAAGCGGTCTGACGGGTTTTTCGCAGTACTTC
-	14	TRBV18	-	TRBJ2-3	CASSPSLDTDTQYF	TGTGCCAGCTCACCATCCCTAGACACAGATACGCAGTATTTT
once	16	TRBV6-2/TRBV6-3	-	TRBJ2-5	CASSYNGPRRGETQYF	TGTGCCAGCAGTTATAATGGGCCGAGAAGGGGAGAGACCCAGTACTTC
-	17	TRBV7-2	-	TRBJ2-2	CASSLTNRDTMTGELFF	TGTGCCAGCAGCCTTACAAACCGGGACACCATGACCGGGGAGCTGTTTTTT
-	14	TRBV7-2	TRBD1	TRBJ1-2	CASSARTGNYGYTF	TGTGCCAGCAGCGCCCGGACAGGGAACTATGGCTACACCTTC
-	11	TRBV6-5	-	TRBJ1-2	CASREYGGYTF	TGTGCCAGCAGGGAGTACGGGGGCTACACCTTC
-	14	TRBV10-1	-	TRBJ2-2	CASSGGQNTGELFF	TGCGCCAGCAGTGGGGGACAGAACACCGGGGAGCTGTTTTTT
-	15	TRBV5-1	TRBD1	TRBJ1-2	CASSSRTGGDYGYTF	TGCGCCAGCAGCTCACGGACAGGGGGCGACTATGGCTACACCTTC
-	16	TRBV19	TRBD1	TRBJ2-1	CASSTPEDRLANEQFF	TGTGCCAGTAGTACACCGGAGGACAGGCTAGCAAATGAGCAGTTCTTC
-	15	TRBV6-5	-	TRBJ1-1	CASSYEAGMNTEAFF	TGTGCCAGCAGTTACGAGGCAGGGATGAACACTGAAGCTTTCTTT
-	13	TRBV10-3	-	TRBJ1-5	CAISAAVSQPQHF	TGTGCCATCAGTGCAGCGGTAAGTCAGCCCCAGCATTTT
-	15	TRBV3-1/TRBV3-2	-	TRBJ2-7	CASSQGTAIPYEQYF	TGTGCCAGCAGCCAAGGGACAGCTATTCCCTACGAGCAGTACTTC
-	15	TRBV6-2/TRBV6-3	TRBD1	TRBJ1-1	CASSSIGQGNTEAFF	TGTGCCAGCAGTTCCATAGGACAGGGGAACACTGAAGCTTTCTTT
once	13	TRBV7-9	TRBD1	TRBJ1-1	CASSPDRDAEAFF	TGTGCCAGCAGCCCGGACAGGGATGCTGAAGCTTTCTTT
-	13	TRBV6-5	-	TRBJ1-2	CASRIQGPGGYTF	TGTGCCAGCAGGATACAGGGACCGGGTGGCTACACCTTC
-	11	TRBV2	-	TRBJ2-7	CASSYYHEQYF	TGTGCCAGCAGTTACTACCACGAGCAGTACTTC
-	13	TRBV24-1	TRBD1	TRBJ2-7	CATSRQGKDEQYF	TGTGCCACCAGTCGACAGGGAAAGGACGAGCAGTACTTC
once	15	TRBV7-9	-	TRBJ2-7	CASSLVPSNSYEQYF	TGTGCCAGCAGCTTAGTGCCAAGCAACTCCTACGAGCAGTACTTC
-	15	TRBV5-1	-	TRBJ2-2	CASRPSGQPTGELFF	TGCGCCAGCAGACCCTCGGGACAACCCACCGGGGAGCTGTTTTTT
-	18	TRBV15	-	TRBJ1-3	CATSRDHGLGSRINTIYF	TGTGCCACCAGCAGAGATCATGGGCTTGGTTCTCGGATCAACACCATATATTTT
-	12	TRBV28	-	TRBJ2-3	CASSPTTDTQYF	TGTGCCAGCAGTCCGACTACAGATACGCAGTATTTT
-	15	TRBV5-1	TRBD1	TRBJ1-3	CASSLQGAEGNTIYF	TGCGCCAGCAGCTTACAGGGGGCGGAAGGAAACACCATATATTTT
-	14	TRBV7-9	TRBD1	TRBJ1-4	CAVSRDRTGEKLFF	TGTGCCGTCAGTAGAGACAGGACAGGTGAAAAACTGTTTTTT
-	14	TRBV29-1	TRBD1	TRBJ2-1	CSVTRGQGGNEQFF	TGCAGCGTCACTAGGGGACAGGGAGGGAATGAGCAGTTCTTC
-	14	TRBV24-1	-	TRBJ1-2	CATSPPGGNYGYTF	TGTGCCACCAGTCCCCCGGGGGGTAACTATGGCTACACCTTC
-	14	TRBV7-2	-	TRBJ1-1	CASRPYLRSTEAFF	TGTGCCAGCAGACCGTACCTGCGGAGCACTGAAGCTTTCTTT
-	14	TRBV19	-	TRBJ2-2	CASRRTTNTGELFF	TGTGCCAGTAGGCGGACTACGAACACCGGGGAGCTGTTTTTT
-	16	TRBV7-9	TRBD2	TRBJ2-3	CASSFSGGVSTDTQYF	TGTGCCAGCAGCTTCAGTGGGGGGGTCAGCACAGATACGCAGTATTTT
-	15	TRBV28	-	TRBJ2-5	CASSPTQVAEETQYF	TGTGCCAGCAGTCCAACCCAGGTAGCGGAAGAGACCCAGTACTTC
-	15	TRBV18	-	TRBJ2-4	CASSPTPGTINIQYF	TGTGCCAGCTCACCGACACCCGGGACAATAAACATTCAGTACTTC
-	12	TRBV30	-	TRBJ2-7	CAWGDSAYEQYF	TGTGCCTGGGGGGACTCCGCCTACGAGCAGTACTTC
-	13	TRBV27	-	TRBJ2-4	CASTGAAKNIQYF	TGTGCCAGCACAGGGGCAGCCAAAAACATTCAGTACTTC
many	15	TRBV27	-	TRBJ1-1	CASRILRLGSTEAFF	TGTGCCAGCAGAATCCTGAGACTGGGGAGCACTGAAGCTTTCTTT
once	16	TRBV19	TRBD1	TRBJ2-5	CASSIIGQGGRETQYF	TGTGCCAGTAGTATTATAGGACAGGGGGGCAGAGAGACCCAGTACTTC
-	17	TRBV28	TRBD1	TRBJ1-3	CASIEGGTGESGNTIYF	TGTGCCAGCATCGAGGGGGGGACAGGGGAATCTGGAAACACCATATATTTT
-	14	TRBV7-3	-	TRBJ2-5	CASSSRGSRETQYF	TGTGCCAGCAGCTCTCGGGGTAGTCGAGAGACCCAGTACTTC
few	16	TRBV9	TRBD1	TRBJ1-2	CASSPQEGQGRSGYTF	TGTGCCAGCAGCCCCCAGGAAGGACAGGGGAGGAGCGGCTACACCTTC
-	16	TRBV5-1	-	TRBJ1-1	CASSLMAGTPNTEAFF	TGCGCCAGCAGCTTGATGGCCGGGACACCGAACACTGAAGCTTTCTTT
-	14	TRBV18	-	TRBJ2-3	CASSPLTGTDTQYF	TGTGCCAGCTCACCACTGACAGGCACAGATACGCAGTATTTT
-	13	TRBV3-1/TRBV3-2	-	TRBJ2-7	CASSQVSSHEQYF	TGTGCCAGCAGCCAAGTGAGTAGCCACGAGCAGTACTTC
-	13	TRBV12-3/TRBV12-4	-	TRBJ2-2	CASKRGSTGELFF	TGTGCCAGCAAACGCGGCTCGACCGGGGAGCTGTTTTTT
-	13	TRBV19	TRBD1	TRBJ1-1	CASDWGTGAEAFF	TGTGCCAGCGATTGGGGGACAGGGGCGGAAGCTTTCTTT
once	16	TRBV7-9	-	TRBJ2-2	CATQQPGQRGTGELFF	TGTGCCACCCAACAACCGGGACAAAGGGGTACCGGGGAGCTGTTTTTT
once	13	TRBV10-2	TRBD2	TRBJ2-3	CASVAGGPDTQYF	TGCGCCAGCGTAGCGGGGGGACCAGATACGCAGTATTTT
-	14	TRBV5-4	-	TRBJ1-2	CASSFSGMGSGYTF	TGTGCCAGCAGCTTTTCAGGGATGGGATCTGGCTACACCTTC
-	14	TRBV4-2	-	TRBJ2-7	CASSQGRFPYEQYF	TGTGCCAGCAGCCAAGGCCGGTTCCCCTACGAGCAGTACTTC
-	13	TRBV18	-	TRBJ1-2	CASSPPVLYGYTF	TGTGCCAGCTCACCACCGGTACTCTATGGCTACACCTTC
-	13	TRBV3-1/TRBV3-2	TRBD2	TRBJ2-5	CASSRGGQETQYF	TGTGCCAGCAGCCGCGGGGGGCAAGAGACCCAGTACTTC